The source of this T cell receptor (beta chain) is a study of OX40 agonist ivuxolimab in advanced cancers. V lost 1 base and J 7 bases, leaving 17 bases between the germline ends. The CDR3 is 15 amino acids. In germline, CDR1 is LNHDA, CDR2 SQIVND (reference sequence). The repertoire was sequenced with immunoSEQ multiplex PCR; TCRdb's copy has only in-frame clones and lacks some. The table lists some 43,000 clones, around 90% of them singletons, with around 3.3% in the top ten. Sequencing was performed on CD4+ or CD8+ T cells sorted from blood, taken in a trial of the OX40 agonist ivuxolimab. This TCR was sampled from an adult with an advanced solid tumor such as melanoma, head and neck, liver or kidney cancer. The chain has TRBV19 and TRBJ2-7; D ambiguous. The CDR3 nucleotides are TGTGCCAGTAGTATAGCCCCGACAAACCGAGGTGAGCAGTACTTC. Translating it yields CASSIAPTNRGEQYF. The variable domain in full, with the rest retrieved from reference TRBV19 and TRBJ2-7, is DGGITQSPKYLFRKEGQNVTLSCEQNLNHDAMYWYRQDPGQGLRLIYYSQIVNDFQKGDIAEGYSVSREKKESFPLTVTSAQKNPTAFYLCASSIAPTNRGEQYFGPGTRLTVT.